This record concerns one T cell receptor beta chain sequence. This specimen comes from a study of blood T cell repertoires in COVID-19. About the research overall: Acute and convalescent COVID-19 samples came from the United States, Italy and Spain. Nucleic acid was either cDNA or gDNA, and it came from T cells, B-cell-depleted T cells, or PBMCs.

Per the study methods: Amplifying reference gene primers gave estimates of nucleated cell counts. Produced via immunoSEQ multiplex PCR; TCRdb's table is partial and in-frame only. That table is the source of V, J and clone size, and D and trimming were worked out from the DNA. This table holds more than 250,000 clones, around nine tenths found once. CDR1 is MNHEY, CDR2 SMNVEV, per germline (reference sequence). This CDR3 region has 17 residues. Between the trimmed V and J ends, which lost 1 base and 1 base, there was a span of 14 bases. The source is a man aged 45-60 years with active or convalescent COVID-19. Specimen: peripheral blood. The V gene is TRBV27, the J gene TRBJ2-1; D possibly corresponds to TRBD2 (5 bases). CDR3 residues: CASSLFWSGSSYNEQFF. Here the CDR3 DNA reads TGTGCCAGCAGTTTATTTTGGAGCGGAAGTTCCTACAATGAGCAGTTCTTC.